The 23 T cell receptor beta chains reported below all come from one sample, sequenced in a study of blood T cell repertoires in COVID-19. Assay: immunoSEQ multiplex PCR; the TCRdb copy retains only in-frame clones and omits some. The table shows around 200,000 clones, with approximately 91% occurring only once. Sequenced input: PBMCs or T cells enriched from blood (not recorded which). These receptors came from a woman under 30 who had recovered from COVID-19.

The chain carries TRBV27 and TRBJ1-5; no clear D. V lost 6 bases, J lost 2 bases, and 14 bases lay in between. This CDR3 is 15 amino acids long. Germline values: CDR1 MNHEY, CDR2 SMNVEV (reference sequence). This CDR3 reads CASSLGSFGNQPQHF. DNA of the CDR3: TGTGCCAGCAGCTTAGGGAGTTTTGGCAATCAGCCCCAGCATTTT.

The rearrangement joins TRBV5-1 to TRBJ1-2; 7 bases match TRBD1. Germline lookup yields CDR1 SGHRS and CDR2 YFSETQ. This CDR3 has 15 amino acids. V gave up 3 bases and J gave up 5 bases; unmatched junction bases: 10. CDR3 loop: CASSSNRGLRYGYTF. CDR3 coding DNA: TGCGCCAGCAGCTCGAACAGGGGTCTGAGGTATGGCTACACCTTC.

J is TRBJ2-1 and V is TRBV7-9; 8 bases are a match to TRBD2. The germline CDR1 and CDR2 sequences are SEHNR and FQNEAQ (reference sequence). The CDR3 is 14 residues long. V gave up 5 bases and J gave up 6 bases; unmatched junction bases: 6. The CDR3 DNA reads TGTGCCAGCAGCCCCTCCGGGAGGGCCAATGAGCAGTTCTTC. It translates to CASSPSGRANEQFF.

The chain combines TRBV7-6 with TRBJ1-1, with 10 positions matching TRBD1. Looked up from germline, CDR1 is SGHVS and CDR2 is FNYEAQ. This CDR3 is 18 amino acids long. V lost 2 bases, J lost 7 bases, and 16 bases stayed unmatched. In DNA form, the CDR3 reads TGTGCCAGCAGCTTAACCCCCGCGAAGGGGACAGGGGCACTTGAAGCTTTCTTT. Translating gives CASSLTPAKGTGALEAFF. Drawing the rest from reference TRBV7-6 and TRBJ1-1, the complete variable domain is GAGVSQSPRYKVTKRGQDVALRCDPISGHVSLYWYRQALGQGPEFLTYFNYEAQQDKSGLPNDRFSAERPEGSISTLTIQRTEQRDSAMYRCASSLTPAKGTGALEAFFGQGTRLTVV.

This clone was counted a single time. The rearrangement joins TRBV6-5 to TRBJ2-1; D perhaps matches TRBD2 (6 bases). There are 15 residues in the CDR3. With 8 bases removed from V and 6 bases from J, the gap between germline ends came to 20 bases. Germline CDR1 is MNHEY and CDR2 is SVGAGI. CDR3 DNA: TGTGCCAGCGCCCCAACCCAGGGACTTGTCAATGAGCAGTTCTTC. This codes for CASAPTQGLVNEQFF.

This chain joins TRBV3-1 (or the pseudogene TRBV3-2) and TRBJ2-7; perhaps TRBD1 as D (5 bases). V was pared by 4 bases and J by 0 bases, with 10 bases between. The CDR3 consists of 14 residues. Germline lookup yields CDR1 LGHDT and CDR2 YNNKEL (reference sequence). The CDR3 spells CASSLTGSSYEQYF. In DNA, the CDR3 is TGTGCCAGCAGCCTTACAGGTAGCTCCTACGAGCAGTACTTC.

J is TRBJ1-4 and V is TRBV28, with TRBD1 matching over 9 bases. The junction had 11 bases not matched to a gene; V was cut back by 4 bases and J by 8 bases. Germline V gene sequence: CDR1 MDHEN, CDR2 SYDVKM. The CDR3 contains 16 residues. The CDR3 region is CASSSKTGGAWEKLFF. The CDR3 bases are TGTGCCAGCAGTTCGAAAACAGGGGGCGCATGGGAAAAACTGTTTTTT.

The CDR3 spells CAWSLGAAKNIQYF. Here the CDR3 DNA reads TGTGCCTGGAGTTTGGGGGCGGCCAAAAACATTCAGTACTTC. This sequence joins TRBV30 and TRBJ2-4, with D perhaps TRBD1 (6 bases). This CDR3 contains 14 residues. Trimming removed 2 bases from V and 1 base from J, with 9 bases in between. Germline V gene lookup returns CDR1 GTSNPN and CDR2 SVGIG (reference sequence).

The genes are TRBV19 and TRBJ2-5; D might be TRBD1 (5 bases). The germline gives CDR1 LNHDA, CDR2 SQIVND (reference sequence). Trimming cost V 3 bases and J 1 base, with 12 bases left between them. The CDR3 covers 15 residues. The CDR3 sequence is CASSIRQSPQETQYF. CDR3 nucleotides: TGTGCCAGTAGTATCAGACAGAGTCCCCAAGAGACCCAGTACTTC.

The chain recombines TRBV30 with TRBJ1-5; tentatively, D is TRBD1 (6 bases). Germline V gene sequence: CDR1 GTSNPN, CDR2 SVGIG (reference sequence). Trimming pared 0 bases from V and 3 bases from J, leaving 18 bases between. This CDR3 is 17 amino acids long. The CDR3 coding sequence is TGTGCCTGGAGTGTACCCCTGGGACAAGGCCACAATCAGCCCCAGCATTTT. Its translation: CAWSVPLGQGHNQPQHF. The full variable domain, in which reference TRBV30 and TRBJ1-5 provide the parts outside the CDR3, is SQTIHQWPATLVQPVGSPLSLECTVEGTSNPNLYWYRQAAGRGLQLLFYSVGIGQISSEVPQNLSASRPQDRQFILSSKKLLLSDSGFYLCAWSVPLGQGHNQPQHFGDGTRLSIL.

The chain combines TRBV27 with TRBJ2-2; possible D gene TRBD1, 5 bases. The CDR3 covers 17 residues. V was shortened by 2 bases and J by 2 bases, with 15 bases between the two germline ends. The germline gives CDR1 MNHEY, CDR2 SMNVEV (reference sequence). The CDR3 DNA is TGTGCCAGCAGTTTAGGGGTCCGGACACCAAACACCGGGGAGCTGTTTTTT. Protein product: CASSLGVRTPNTGELFF.

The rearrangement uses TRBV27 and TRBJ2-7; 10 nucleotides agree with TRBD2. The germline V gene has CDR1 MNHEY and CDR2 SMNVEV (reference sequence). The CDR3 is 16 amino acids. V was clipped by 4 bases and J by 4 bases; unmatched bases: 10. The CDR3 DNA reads TGTGCCAGCAGTTCCACCGCTAGCGGGAGTCCTTACGAGCAGTACTTC. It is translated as CASSSTASGSPYEQYF.

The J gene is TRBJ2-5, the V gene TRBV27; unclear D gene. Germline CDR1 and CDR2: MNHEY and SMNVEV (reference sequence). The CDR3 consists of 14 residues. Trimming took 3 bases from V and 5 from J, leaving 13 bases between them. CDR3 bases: TGTGCCAGCAGTTTGGCACGCCGGCGGGAGACCCAGTACTTC. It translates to CASSLARRRETQYF.

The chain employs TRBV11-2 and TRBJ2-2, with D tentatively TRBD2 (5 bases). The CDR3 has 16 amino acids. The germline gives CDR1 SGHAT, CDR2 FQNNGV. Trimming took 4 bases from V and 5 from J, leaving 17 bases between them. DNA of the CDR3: TGTGCCAGCAGCTACCCCGGCGGGCCGAGGACCGGGGAGCTGTTTTTT. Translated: CASSYPGGPRTGELFF.

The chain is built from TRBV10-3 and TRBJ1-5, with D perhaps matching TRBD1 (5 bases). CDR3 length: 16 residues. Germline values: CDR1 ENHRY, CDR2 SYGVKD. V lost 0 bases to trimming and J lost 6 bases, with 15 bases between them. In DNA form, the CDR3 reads TGTGCCATCAGTGAGTCTGGCAGGGAGGTTGGTCAGCCCCAGCATTTT. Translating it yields CAISESGREVGQPQHF.

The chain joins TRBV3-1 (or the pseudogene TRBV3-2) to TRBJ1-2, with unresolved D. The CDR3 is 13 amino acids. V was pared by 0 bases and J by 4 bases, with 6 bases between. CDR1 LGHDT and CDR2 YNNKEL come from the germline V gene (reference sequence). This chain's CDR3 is CASSQDLGYGYTF. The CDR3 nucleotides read TGTGCCAGCAGCCAAGATCTAGGCTATGGCTACACCTTC.

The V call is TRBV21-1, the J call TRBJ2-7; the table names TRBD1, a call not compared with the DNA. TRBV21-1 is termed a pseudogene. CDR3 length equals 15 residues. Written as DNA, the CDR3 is TGTGCCAGCAGCAAGGGGACAGGGAGGCCCTACGAGCAGTACTTC. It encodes CASSKGTGRPYEQYF.

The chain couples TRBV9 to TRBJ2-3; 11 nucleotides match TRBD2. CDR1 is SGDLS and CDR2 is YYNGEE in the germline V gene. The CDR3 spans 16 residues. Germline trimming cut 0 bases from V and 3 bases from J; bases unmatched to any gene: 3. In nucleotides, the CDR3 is TGTGCCAGCAGCGTAGGGACTAGCGGGCGTACAGATACGCAGTATTTT. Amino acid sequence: CASSVGTSGRTDTQYF.

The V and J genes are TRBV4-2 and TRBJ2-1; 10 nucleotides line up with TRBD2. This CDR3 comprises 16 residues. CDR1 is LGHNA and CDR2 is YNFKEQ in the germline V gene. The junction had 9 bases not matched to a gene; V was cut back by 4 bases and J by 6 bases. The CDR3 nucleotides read TGTGCCAGCAGCCTTAAACTAGCGGGATTCGGCAATGAGCAGTTCTTC. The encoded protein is CASSLKLAGFGNEQFF.

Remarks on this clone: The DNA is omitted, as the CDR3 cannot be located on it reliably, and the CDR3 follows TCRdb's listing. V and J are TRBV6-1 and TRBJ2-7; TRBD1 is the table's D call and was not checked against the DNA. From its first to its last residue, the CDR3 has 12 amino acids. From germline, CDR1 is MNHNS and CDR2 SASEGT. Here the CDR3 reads CASSDVGTGALF.

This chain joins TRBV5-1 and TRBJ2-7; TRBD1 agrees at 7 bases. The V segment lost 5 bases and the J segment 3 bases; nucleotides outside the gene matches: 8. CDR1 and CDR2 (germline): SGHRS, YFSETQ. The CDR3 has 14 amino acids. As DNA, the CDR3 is TGCGCCAGCAGTTCACCGGGACAGTACTACGAGCAGTACTTC. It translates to CASSSPGQYYEQYF.

CDR3 region: CASSLGRGGIEQYF. DNA of the CDR3: TGTGCCAGCAGTTTAGGTAGAGGGGGCATCGAGCAGTACTTC. V is TRBV27 and J is TRBJ2-7; TRBD1 aligns across 7 bases. The CDR3 runs to 14 residues. CDR1 and CDR2 from the germline V gene are MNHEY and SMNVEV (reference sequence). Trimming at V came to 2 bases and at J to 6 bases, leaving 7 bases not matched to a gene.

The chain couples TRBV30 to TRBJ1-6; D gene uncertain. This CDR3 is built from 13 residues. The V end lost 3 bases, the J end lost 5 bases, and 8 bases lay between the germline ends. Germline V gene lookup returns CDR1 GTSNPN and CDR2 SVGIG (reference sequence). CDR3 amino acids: CAWRREDNSPLHF. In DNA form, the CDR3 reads TGTGCCTGGAGAAGGGAGGATAATTCACCCCTCCACTTT.